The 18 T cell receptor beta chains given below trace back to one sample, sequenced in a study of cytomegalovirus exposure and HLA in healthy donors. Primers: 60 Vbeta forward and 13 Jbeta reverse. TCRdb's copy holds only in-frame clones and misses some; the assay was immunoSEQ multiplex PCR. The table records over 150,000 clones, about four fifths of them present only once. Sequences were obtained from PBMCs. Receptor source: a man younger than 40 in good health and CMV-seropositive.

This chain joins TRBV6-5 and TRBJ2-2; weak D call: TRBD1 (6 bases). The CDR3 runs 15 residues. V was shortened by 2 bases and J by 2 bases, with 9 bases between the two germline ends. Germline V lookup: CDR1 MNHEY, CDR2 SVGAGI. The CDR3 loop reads CASSYTDRNTGELFF. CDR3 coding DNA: TGTGCCAGCAGTTACACGGACAGAAACACCGGGGAGCTGTTTTTT.

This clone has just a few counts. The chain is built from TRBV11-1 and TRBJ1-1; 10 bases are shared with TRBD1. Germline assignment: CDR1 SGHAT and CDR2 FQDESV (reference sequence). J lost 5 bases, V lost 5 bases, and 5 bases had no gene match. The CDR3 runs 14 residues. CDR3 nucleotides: TGTGCCAGCAGCCAGGACAGGGGGATGACTGAAGCTTTCTTT. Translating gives CASSQDRGMTEAFF. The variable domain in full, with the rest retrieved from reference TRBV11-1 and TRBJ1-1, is EAEVAQSPRYKITEKSQAVAFWCDPISGHATLYWYRQILGQGPELLVQFQDESVVDDSQLPKDRFSAERLKGVDSTLKIQPAELGDSAMYLCASSQDRGMTEAFFGQGTRLTVV.

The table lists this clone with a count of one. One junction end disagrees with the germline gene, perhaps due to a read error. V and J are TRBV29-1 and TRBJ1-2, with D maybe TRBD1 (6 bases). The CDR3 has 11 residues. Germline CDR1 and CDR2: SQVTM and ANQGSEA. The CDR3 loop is CSAEQGHGYTF. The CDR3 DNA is TGCAGCGCTGAACAGGGTCACGGCTACACCTTC.

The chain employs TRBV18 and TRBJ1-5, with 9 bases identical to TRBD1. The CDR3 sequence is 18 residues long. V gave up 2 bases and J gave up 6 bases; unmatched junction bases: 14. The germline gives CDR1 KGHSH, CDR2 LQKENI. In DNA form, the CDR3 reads TGTGCCAGCTCACCAGTGACAGGGGGAGGCGATCGAAGTCAGCCCCAGCATTTT. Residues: CASSPVTGGGDRSQPQHF. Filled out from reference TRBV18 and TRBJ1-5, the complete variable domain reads NAGVMQNPRHLVRRRGQEARLRCSPMKGHSHVYWYRQLPEEGLKFMVYLQKENIIDESGMPKERFSAEFPKEGPSILRIQQVVRGDSAAYFCASSPVTGGGDRSQPQHFGDGTRLSIL.

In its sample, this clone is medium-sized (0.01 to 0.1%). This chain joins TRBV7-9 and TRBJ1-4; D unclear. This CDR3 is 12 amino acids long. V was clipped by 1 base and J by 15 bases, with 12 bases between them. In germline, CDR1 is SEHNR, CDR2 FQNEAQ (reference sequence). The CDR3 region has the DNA TGTGCCAGCAGCTTAGAGGAGGGAACCTTGTTTTTT. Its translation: CASSLEEGTLFF.

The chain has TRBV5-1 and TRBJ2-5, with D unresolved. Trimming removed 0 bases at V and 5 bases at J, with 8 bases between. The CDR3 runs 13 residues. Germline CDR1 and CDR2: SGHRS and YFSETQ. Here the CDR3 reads CASSLGLQETQYF. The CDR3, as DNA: TGCGCCAGCAGCTTGGGACTTCAGGAGACCCAGTACTTC.

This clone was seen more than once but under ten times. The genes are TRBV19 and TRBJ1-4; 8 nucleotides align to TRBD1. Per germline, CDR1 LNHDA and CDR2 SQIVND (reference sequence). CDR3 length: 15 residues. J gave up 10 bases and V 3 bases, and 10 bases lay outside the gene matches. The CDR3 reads CASSMTDRVGGKLFF. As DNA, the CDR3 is TGTGCCAGTAGTATGACGGACAGGGTCGGGGGAAAACTGTTTTTT.

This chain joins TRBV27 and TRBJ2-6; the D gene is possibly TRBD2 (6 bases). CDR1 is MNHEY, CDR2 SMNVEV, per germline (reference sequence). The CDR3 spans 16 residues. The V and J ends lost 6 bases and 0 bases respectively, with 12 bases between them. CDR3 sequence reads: CASRLGRGSGANVLTF. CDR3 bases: TGTGCCAGCAGACTGGGGCGGGGCTCTGGGGCCAACGTCCTGACTTTC. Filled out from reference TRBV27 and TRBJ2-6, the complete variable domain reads EAQVTQNPRYLITVTGKKLTVTCSQNMNHEYMSWYRQDPGLGLRQIYYSMNVEVTDKGDVPEGYKVSRKEKRNFPLILESPSPNQTSLYFCASRLGRGSGANVLTFGAGSRLTVL.

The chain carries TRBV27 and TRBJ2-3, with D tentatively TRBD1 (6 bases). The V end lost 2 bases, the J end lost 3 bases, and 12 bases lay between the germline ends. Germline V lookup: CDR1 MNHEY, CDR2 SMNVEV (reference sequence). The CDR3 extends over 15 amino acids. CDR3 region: CASSLGGARTDTQYF. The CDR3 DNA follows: TGTGCCAGCAGTTTAGGGGGCGCGCGGACAGATACGCAGTATTTT.

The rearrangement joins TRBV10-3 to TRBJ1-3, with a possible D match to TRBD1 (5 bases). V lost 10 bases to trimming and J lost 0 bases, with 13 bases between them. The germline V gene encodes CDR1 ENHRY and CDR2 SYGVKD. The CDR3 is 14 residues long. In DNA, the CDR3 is TGTGCCACCGGGGGAGGGAGCTCTGGAAACACCATATATTTT. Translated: CATGGGSSGNTIYF.

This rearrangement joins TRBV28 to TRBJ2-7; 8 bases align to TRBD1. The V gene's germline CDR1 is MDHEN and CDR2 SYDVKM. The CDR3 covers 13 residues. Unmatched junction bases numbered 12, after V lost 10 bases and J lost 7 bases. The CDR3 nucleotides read TGTGCCACCAAAACAGGGGGAGTAGGGGAGCAGTACTTC. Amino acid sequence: CATKTGGVGEQYF. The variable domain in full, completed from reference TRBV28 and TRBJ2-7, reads DVKVTQSSRYLVKRTGEKVFLECVQDMDHENMFWYRQDPGLGLRLIYFSYDVKMKEKGDIPEGYSVSREKKERFSLILESASTNQTSMYLCATKTGGVGEQYFGPGTRLTVT.

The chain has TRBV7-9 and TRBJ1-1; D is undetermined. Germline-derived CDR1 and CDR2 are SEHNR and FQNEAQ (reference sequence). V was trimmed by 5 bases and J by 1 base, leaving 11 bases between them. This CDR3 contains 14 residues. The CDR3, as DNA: TGTGCCAGCAGCCGGGTGCCGCAGAACACTGAAGCTTTCTTT. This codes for CASSRVPQNTEAFF.

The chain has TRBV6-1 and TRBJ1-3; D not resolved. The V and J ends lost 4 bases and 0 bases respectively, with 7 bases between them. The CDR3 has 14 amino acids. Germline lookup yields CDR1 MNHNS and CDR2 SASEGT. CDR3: CASSALDSGNTIYF. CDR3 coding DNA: TGTGCCAGCAGTGCCCTAGACTCTGGAAACACCATATATTTT.

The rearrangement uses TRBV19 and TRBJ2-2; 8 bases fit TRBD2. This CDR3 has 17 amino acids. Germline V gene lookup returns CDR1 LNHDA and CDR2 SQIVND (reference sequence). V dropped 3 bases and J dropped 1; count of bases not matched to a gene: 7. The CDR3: CASSIRSGRGNTGELFF. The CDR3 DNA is TGTGCCAGTAGTATTAGAAGCGGGAGAGGGAACACCGGGGAGCTGTTTTTT.

The CDR3 is CASSSGLEYNSPLHF. Here the CDR3 DNA reads TGTGCCAGCAGCTCCGGCCTGGAGTACAATTCACCCCTCCACTTT. The gene calls are TRBV7-8 and TRBJ1-6; no definite D call. The CDR3 covers 15 residues. V shed 4 bases and J shed 7 bases, with 14 bases lying between them. CDR1 is SGHVS and CDR2 is FQNEAQ in the germline V gene.

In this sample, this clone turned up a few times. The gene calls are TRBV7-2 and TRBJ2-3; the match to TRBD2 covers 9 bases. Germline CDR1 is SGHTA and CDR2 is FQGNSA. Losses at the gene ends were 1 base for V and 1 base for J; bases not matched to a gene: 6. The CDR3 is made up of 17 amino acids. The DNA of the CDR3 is TGTGCCAGCAGCTTAGTAGCGGGGGTGTGGGGCACAGATACGCAGTATTTT. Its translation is CASSLVAGVWGTDTQYF.

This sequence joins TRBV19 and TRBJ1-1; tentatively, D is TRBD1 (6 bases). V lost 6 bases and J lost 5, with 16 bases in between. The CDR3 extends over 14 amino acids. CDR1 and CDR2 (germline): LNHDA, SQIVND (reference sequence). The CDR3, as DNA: TGTGCCAGTAGGGCACAGGGAGGGGAGACTGAAGCTTTCTTT. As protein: CASRAQGGETEAFF.

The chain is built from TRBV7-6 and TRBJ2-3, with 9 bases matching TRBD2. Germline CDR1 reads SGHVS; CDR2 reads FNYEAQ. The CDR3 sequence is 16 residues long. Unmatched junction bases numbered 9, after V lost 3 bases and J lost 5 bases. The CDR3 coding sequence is TGTGCCAGCAGCTTTTCCGCGGGGGGGCCTAGAGATACGCAGTATTTT. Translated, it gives CASSFSAGGPRDTQYF.